The entry below gives a single T cell receptor beta chain sequence along with its context. In its sample, this clone was seen once. No antigen is known for it. Per-base quality was not reported, and no clone a single base away is much larger than it. This entry belongs to a study of Ad26.COV2.S vaccination and SARS-CoV-2 variants (TCRdb year 2021). Study-level background: Vaccine-arm donors were drawn from COV1001, a multicentre, randomized, double-blind, placebo-controlled phase I-IIa trial of Ad26.COV2.S in healthy adults. Ad26.COV2.S was given intramuscularly at 5x10^10 or 1x10^11 viral particles, as a single shot or as two shots 56 days apart. TCRbeta repertoire sequencing was used to assess the specificity and breadth of SARS-CoV-2-reactive T cell receptors after Ad26.COV2.S vaccination. The TCR-sequenced set comprised approximately 32 samples: 19 Ad26.COV2.S vaccine recipients, 5 placebo recipients and 8 SARS-CoV-2 convalescent individuals. Participants in the trial were split at random into five groups of five each, receiving low-dose or high-dose Ad26.COV2.S once or twice, or else placebo on both occasions. Blinding of investigators to trial group allocation was maintained during experiments and outcome assessment. Overall study outcomes, separate from this receptor: The study was not powered to compare responses between vaccine doses or regimens. The authors noted that the TCR breadth and depth analyses may have underestimated total T cell responses. Substantial breadth of spike-specific CD8+ and CD4+ T cell responses was reported after vaccination. Vaccine and placebo recipients had comparable non-spike TCR breadth, which fits with the vaccine containing only spike. Ad26.COV2.S recipients had higher spike-specific TCR breadth than placebo recipients (P = 0.0014).

Sequences MNHEY (CDR1) and SMNVEV (CDR2) are obtained from the germline V gene (reference sequence). The CDR3, cysteine through phenylalanine, is 11 amino acids long. Here the CDR3 DNA is all that survives: 33 bases in frame from base 1. V is cut by 3 bases and J by 6 bases, and the space between the germline ends is 2 bases. The treatment or condition tag for this specimen amounts to: roughly 20 received Ad26.COV2.S at low or high dose, single or two shots; about five received placebo; per-sample allocation not given. Repertoires of vaccine and placebo recipients were sequenced from samples taken on day 63 after the first injection. Cohort 1b enrolled 25 adults aged 18-55 years at a single site in Boston, USA, between 29 July and 7 August 2020. Ad26.COV2.S was a replication-incompetent adenovirus type 26 vector that expressed a prefusion-stabilized SARS-CoV-2 spike protein derived from the original Wuhan strain.

The immunoSEQ Assay was the method used to sequence TCRbeta CDR3 regions. After extraction, genomic DNA underwent amplification by bias-controlled multiplex PCR, followed by high-throughput sequencing. On the study's bioinformatics: Collapsing and filtering of sequences were performed to quantify the absolute abundance of each unique TCRbeta CDR3 region. T cell fraction was estimated by normalization of TCRbeta template counts to usable DNA, with usable DNA being measured through amplification of reference genes present in all nucleated cells. Repertoire TCRs were annotated as SARS-CoV-2-specific by exact matching of V gene, CDR3 amino acid sequence and J gene to a known reactive TCR set. MIRA supplied the reference SARS-CoV-2 TCR set, which was filtered for enrichment in COVID-19-positive ImmuneCODE repertoires so that public or cross-reactive TCRs were removed. Using the MIRA antigens, annotated TCRs were further analysed by specific ORF or by position within an ORF. Depth was the summed frequency of annotated unique rearrangements, while breadth was defined as annotated unique rearrangements over total unique productive rearrangements. Group comparisons of TCR breadth used two-sided Wilcoxon rank-sum tests. TCRdb took over this immuneACCESS table, retaining in-frame rearrangements with V and J assigned. Such tables are incomplete; in checked studies, under half of the missing clones stem from an unresolved V gene, and the remainder is unexplained. V and J calls plus clone size are reproduced from that table; the DNA served to infer D and trimming. The sample records 350,000 to 400,000 clones, 89% of which are singletons. The biggest ten clones account for approximately 1.9% of the sample.

Sample: peripheral blood, taken in a trial of Ad26.COV2.S vaccine versus placebo. This chain is built from TRBV27 and TRBJ2-2; the D segment cannot be called with confidence. The sequence was obtained from a person between 18 and 65 years old who received the Ad26.COV2.S COVID-19 vaccine or a placebo. The CDR3 reads as follows: CASSFAGELFF. The bases are TGTGCCAGCAGTTTTGCCGGGGAGCTGTTTTTT.